Listed below are T cell receptor beta chains from one sample, sequenced in a study of technical replicates of blood from several donors. Clones were read by immunoSEQ multiplex PCR, and TCRdb kept only the in-frame ones, dropping some. Found here are some 87,000 clones, around 97% of them singletons; the top ten hold 0.15% to 0.2%. The sequencing input was T cells isolated from PBMCs. The receptors here all came from a human donor in good health. CDR3s include the opening cysteine and the closing phenylalanine or tryptophan. The listing skips clone size in some rows; elsewhere it reads once, few, many or a size class.

V gene: TRBV28
J gene: TRBJ2-7
clone size: .
CDR3 protein: CASSFEGAILATYEQYF

V gene: TRBV11-3
J gene: TRBJ2-5
clone size: .
CDR3 protein: CASSSSLPGGYQETQYF

V gene: TRBV19
J gene: TRBJ2-7
clone size: .
CDR3 protein: CAGWDKKMSYEQYF

V gene: TRBV2
J gene: TRBJ2-7
clone size: .
CDR3 protein: CASNTVVGVEQYF

V gene: TRBV7-8
J gene: TRBJ2-1
clone size: once
CDR3 protein: CASSLAGVHNEQFF

V gene: TRBV7-3
J gene: TRBJ2-2
clone size: .
CDR3 protein: CASSSHNQRLAHTGELFF

V gene: TRBV4-1
J gene: TRBJ1-5
clone size: .
CDR3 protein: CASSVLGVDQPQHF

V gene: TRBV6-5
J gene: TRBJ2-7
clone size: .
CDR3 protein: CASKGLAASLEQYF

V gene: TRBV28
J gene: TRBJ1-1
clone size: .
CDR3 protein: CASSATAGGREIPEAFF

V gene: TRBV4-1
J gene: TRBJ1-6
clone size: .
CDR3 protein: CASTEAVPLHF

V gene: TRBV6-1
J gene: TRBJ2-7
clone size: .
CDR3 protein: CASDRDYLYEQYF

V gene: TRBV10-3
J gene: TRBJ1-5
clone size: .
CDR3 protein: CAIQDSYNQPQHF

V gene: TRBV5-1
J gene: TRBJ2-1
clone size: few
CDR3 protein: CASRLAGNNEQFF

V gene: TRBV9
J gene: TRBJ1-2
clone size: .
CDR3 protein: CASSVGFGDGYTF

V gene: TRBV4-1
J gene: TRBJ1-5
clone size: .
CDR3 protein: CASSHLQGGNQPQHF

V gene: TRBV7-9
J gene: TRBJ1-5
clone size: .
CDR3 protein: CASSSTGQHQPQHF

V gene: TRBV7-2
J gene: TRBJ2-7
clone size: .
CDR3 protein: CASSNRAGATYEQYF

V gene: TRBV18
J gene: TRBJ1-5
clone size: .
CDR3 protein: CASSRGGNSNQPQHF

V gene: TRBV19
J gene: TRBJ2-3
clone size: .
CDR3 protein: CASSLSGTGGTDTQYF

V gene: TRBV27
J gene: TRBJ2-1
clone size: .
CDR3 protein: CASSFLGGYNEQFF

V gene: TRBV28
J gene: TRBJ1-4
clone size: .
CDR3 protein: CASRAATNEKLFF

V gene: TRBV5-1
J gene: TRBJ2-7
clone size: .
CDR3 protein: CASSFELTYEQYF

V gene: TRBV5-1
J gene: TRBJ1-2
clone size: .
CDR3 protein: CASSGDRGYGYTF

V gene: TRBV6-5
J gene: TRBJ1-4
clone size: .
CDR3 protein: CASSFKQGDEKLFF

V gene: TRBV9
J gene: TRBJ1-6
clone size: .
CDR3 protein: CASTQGWGVSPLHF

V gene: TRBV19
J gene: TRBJ1-4
clone size: .
CDR3 protein: CASSPGVWESNEKLFF

V gene: TRBV19
J gene: TRBJ2-3
clone size: .
CDR3 protein: CASSPGLAGVREDTQYF

V gene: TRBV10-1
J gene: TRBJ2-1
clone size: .
CDR3 protein: CASSDSGASGLFSYNEQFF

V gene: TRBV11-3
J gene: TRBJ1-1
clone size: .
CDR3 protein: CASSTLNTEAFF

V gene: TRBV23-1
J gene: TRBJ2-4
clone size: .
CDR3 protein: CASIQQGARGKNIQYF

V gene: TRBV6-4
J gene: .
clone size: .
CDR3 protein: CASRLGRGPGQGIEQYF

V gene: TRBV6-5
J gene: TRBJ2-7
clone size: .
CDR3 protein: CASRSRDEQYF

V gene: TRBV14
J gene: TRBJ2-3
clone size: .
CDR3 protein: CASSQTGRRDTQYF

V gene: TRBV19
J gene: TRBJ1-1
clone size: .
CDR3 protein: CASSPRPDRRNTEAFF

V gene: TRBV5-1
J gene: TRBJ1-1
clone size: .
CDR3 protein: CASSPTRISETEAFF

V gene: TRBV5-6
J gene: TRBJ1-1
clone size: .
CDR3 protein: CASSLAGPNTEAFF

V gene: TRBV11-1
J gene: TRBJ2-2
clone size: .
CDR3 protein: CASSLRGQVPGELFF

V gene: TRBV9
J gene: TRBJ1-1
clone size: .
CDR3 protein: CASSPPRGNTEAFF

V gene: TRBV27
J gene: TRBJ2-4
clone size: .
CDR3 protein: CASSKPGQVDIQYF

V gene: TRBV28
J gene: TRBJ2-3
clone size: .
CDR3 protein: CASSFPDTGTDTQYF

V gene: TRBV6-5
J gene: TRBJ2-3
clone size: .
CDR3 protein: CASSQGARGTDTQYF

V gene: TRBV6-5
J gene: TRBJ1-2
clone size: .
CDR3 protein: CASSYSAVGGGGYTF

V gene: TRBV28
J gene: TRBJ1-4
clone size: .
CDR3 protein: CASSYKPGNAEKLFF

V gene: TRBV5-4
J gene: TRBJ1-2
clone size: .
CDR3 protein: CASSLGGSGQGNYGYTF

V gene: TRBV4-1
J gene: TRBJ2-1
clone size: .
CDR3 protein: CASSPYEGTIEWGEQFF

V gene: TRBV9
J gene: TRBJ2-3
clone size: .
CDR3 protein: CASSVATGLAGYTDTQYF

V gene: TRBV12-5
J gene: TRBJ2-5
clone size: .
CDR3 protein: CASGLVLFGQGRSKETQYF

V gene: TRBV30
J gene: TRBJ2-5
clone size: .
CDR3 protein: CAWNRPGLAGGFQETQYF

V gene: TRBV5-1
J gene: TRBJ1-4
clone size: .
CDR3 protein: CASSAKGAPATNEKLFF

V gene: TRBV15
J gene: TRBJ2-1
clone size: once
CDR3 protein: CATSRDRTGGIEQFF

V gene: TRBV2
J gene: TRBJ1-4
clone size: .
CDR3 protein: CASRPGTVNEKLFF

V gene: TRBV6-5
J gene: TRBJ1-5
clone size: .
CDR3 protein: CASRPPGGADQPQHF

V gene: TRBV29-1
J gene: TRBJ2-4
clone size: .
CDR3 protein: CSVEDPGKNIQYF

V gene: TRBV4-1
J gene: TRBJ1-2
clone size: .
CDR3 protein: CASSQDRGARGFYGYTF

V gene: TRBV7-9
J gene: TRBJ2-7
clone size: .
CDR3 protein: CASSTTGTGYSYEQYF